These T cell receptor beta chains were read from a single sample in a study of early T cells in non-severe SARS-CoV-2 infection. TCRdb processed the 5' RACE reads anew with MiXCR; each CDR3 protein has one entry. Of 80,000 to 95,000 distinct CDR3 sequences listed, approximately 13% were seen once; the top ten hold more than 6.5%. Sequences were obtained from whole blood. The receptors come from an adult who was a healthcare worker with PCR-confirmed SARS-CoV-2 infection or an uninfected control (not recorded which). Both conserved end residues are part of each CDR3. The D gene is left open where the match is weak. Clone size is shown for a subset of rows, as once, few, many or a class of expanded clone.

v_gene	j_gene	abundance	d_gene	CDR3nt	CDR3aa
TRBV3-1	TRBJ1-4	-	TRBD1	TGTGCCAGCAGCCTTAAGGGGGCCCCTAATGAAAAACTGTTTTTT	CASSLKGAPNEKLFF
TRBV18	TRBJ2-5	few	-	TGTGCCAGCTCACCACCGATTTTGGAGACCCAGTACTTC	CASSPPILETQYF
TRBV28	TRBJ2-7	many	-	TGTGCCAGCAGTTGGGCCGGAGGGGATGAGTCCGAGCAGTACTTC	CASSWAGGDESEQYF
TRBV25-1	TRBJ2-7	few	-	TGTGCCAGCAGTGAATGGCAGACAGAGGACGAGCAGTACTTC	CASSEWQTEDEQYF
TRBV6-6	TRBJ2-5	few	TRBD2	TGTGCCAGCAGTCCCCGGGAGGGGACCCAGTACTTC	CASSPREGTQYF
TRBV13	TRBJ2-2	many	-	TGTGCCAGCAGCCGCCCCCTCCTATTAACCGGGGAGCTGTTTTTT	CASSRPLLLTGELFF
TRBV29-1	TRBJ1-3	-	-	TGCAGCGTTAGGGACGGGGGCGGCTCTGGAAACACCATATATTTT	CSVRDGGGSGNTIYF
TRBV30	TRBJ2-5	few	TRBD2	TGTGCCTGGAGCGCACTAGCGGCGACGGGGGCCCAGTACTTC	CAWSALAATGAQYF
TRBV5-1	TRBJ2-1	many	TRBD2	TGCGCCAGCAGCGCCGGACTAGCGGGATACTACAATGAGCAGTTCTTC	CASSAGLAGYYNEQFF
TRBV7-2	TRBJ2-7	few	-	TGTGCCAGCAGCTTAGCGCCGGGCCTCTCCTACGAGCAGTACTTC	CASSLAPGLSYEQYF
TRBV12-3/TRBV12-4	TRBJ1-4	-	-	TGTGCCAGCAGTAAACGGGGGCAGGCAACTAATGAAAAACTGTTTTTT	CASSKRGQATNEKLFF
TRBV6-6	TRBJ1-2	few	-	TGTGCCAGCATTTTCGGGGGCGCGGTTGAATATGGCTACACCTTC	CASIFGGAVEYGYTF
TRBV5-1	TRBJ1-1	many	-	TGCGCCAGCAGCTTGGCTACAGCAATGAACACTGAAGCTTTCTTT	CASSLATAMNTEAFF
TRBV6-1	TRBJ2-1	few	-	TGTGCCAGCAGTGCGGTAACCCCCAATGAGCAGTTCTTC	CASSAVTPNEQFF
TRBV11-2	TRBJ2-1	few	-	TGTGCCAGCAGCTTATACAGGAGGGCCGGGGGCAATGAGCAGTTCTTC	CASSLYRRAGGNEQFF
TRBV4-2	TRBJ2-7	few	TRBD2	TGTGCCAGCAGCCAAGGACTAGCGCGATTGGGGGAGCAGTACTTC	CASSQGLARLGEQYF
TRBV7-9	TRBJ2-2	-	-	TGTGCCAGCAGCTTATTCGGCACCGGGGAGCTGTTTTTT	CASSLFGTGELFF
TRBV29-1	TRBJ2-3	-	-	TGCAGCGTTGTGGAGCGGAAGAACACAGATACGCAGTATTTT	CSVVERKNTDTQYF
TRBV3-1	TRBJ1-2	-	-	TGTGCCAGCAGCCAAGGGCGTGGCTACACCTTC	CASSQGRGYTF
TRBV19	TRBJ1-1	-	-	TGTGCCAGTAGTGTCACGCGGGGGGCAGCGACGGGGAACACTGAAGCTTTCTTT	CASSVTRGAATGNTEAFF
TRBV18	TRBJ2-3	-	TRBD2	TGTGCCAGCTCACCCGGACTAGCGGGATTGCAGACAGATACGCAGTATTTT	CASSPGLAGLQTDTQYF
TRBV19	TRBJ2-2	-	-	TGTGCCAGTAGTACGCGGGACCTCGTGGCCGGGGAGCTGTTTTTT	CASSTRDLVAGELFF
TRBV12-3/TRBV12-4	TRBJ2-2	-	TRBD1	TGTGCCAGCAGTACCCGGGACAGGGGTACGACCGGGGAGCTGTTTTTT	CASSTRDRGTTGELFF
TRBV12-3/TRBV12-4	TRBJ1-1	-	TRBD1	TGTGCCAGCAGAGGGGACAGCATGAACACTGAAGCTTTCTTT	CASRGDSMNTEAFF